These 28 T cell receptor beta chains came from one sample sequenced in a study of Ad26.COV2.S vaccination and SARS-CoV-2 variants. The protocol was immunoSEQ multiplex PCR, while the TCRdb copy is restricted to in-frame clones and leaves out a portion. The sample includes 400,000 to 450,000 clones, around 92% of them seen just once. Regarding treatment: around 19 received Ad26.COV2.S at low or high dose, single or two shots; 5 received placebo; per-sample allocation not given. Sampling occurred on day 63 after the first vaccine or placebo injection. This specimen was peripheral blood, taken in a trial of Ad26.COV2.S vaccine versus placebo. The receptor source for this set is a person aged 18-60 years who received the Ad26.COV2.S COVID-19 vaccine or a placebo.

V is TRBV30 and J is TRBJ1-6; no definite D call. This CDR3 spans 13 amino acids. The ends were cut back, 2 bases at V and 8 bases at J, with 10 bases in the middle. The V gene's germline CDR1 is GTSNPN and CDR2 SVGIG (reference sequence). CDR3 amino acids: CAWSSGYDSPLHF. CDR3 nucleotide sequence: TGTGCCTGGAGTTCGGGGTATGATTCACCCCTCCACTTT.

The J gene is TRBJ1-2, the V gene TRBV12-3 or TRBV12-4, with D tentatively TRBD1 (5 bases). The CDR3 sequence is 12 residues long. The V end was cut by 9 bases, the J end by 8 bases, with 16 bases between. CDR3 DNA sequence: TGTGCCAGTCTCATAAGGGGTAAAGGCTACACCTTC. Its translation: CASLIRGKGYTF.

V is TRBV28 and J is TRBJ1-1, with D maybe TRBD1 (6 bases). Trimming removed 3 bases from V and 7 bases from J, with 12 bases in between. This CDR3 is built from 13 residues. The germline CDR1 and CDR2 sequences are MDHEN and SYDVKM. For the CDR3, the DNA is TGTGCCAGCAGTTTGTGGGGGCAGGTTGAAGCTTTCTTT. It specifies CASSLWGQVEAFF.

The chain employs TRBV6-5 and TRBJ1-5; 9 bases agree with TRBD1. In germline, CDR1 is MNHEY, CDR2 SVGAGI. The CDR3 has 14 amino acids. V trimming: 4 bases; J trimming: 6 bases; junction bases outside the gene matches: 4. CDR3 in amino acids: CASSLDRGSQPQHF. The CDR3 coding sequence is TGTGCCAGCAGTTTGGACAGGGGAAGTCAGCCCCAGCATTTT.

The J gene is TRBJ1-2, the V gene TRBV7-9; weak D call: TRBD1 (6 bases). The CDR3 spans 13 residues. Germline-derived CDR1 and CDR2 are SEHNR and FQNEAQ (reference sequence). V lost 5 bases and J lost 7, with 14 bases in between. CDR3 DNA sequence: TGTGCCAGCAGCCCTTCGGGGGGGGCTGGCTACACCTTC. Translated: CASSPSGGAGYTF.

This chain joins TRBV5-1 and TRBJ2-7; D tentatively fits TRBD1 or TRBD2 (5 bases each). Between the trimmed V and J ends, which lost 4 bases and 0 bases, there was a span of 14 bases. The CDR3 has 15 residues. Germline values: CDR1 SGHRS, CDR2 YFSETQ. CDR3 protein: CASSLAGTLSYEQYF. The DNA for the CDR3 is TGCGCCAGCAGCCTAGCCGGGACCCTCTCCTACGAGCAGTACTTC.

The V call is TRBV9, the J call TRBJ1-2, with D hard to call. Germline values: CDR1 SGDLS, CDR2 YYNGEE. The CDR3 is made up of 14 amino acids. Trimming cost V 0 bases and J 2 bases, with 8 bases left between them. CDR3 sequence (DNA): TGTGCCAGCAGCGTAGATCGGGGAAACTATGGCTACACCTTC. It yields the protein CASSVDRGNYGYTF.

This clone was recorded once. The chain has TRBV9 and TRBJ2-7; D uncertain. The CDR3 length is 14 residues. Germline V CDR1 and CDR2: SGDLS, YYNGEE. Trimming took off 4 bases at V and 3 bases at J, with 14 bases between the two ends. The CDR3 loop is CASSPPGLGYEQYF. In DNA form, the CDR3 reads TGTGCCAGCAGCCCACCAGGATTAGGCTACGAGCAGTACTTC.

The rearrangement uses TRBV11-2 and TRBJ1-5; 10 bases are shared with TRBD1. CDR1 is SGHAT, CDR2 FQNNGV, per germline. Trimming took 4 bases from V and 0 from J; bases not matched to a gene: 6. There are 17 residues in the CDR3. The chain's CDR3 is CASSSRDRGHSNQPQHF. CDR3 bases: TGTGCCAGCAGCTCGCGGGACAGGGGACATAGCAATCAGCCCCAGCATTTT.

The V and J genes are TRBV5-5 and TRBJ1-5, with D perhaps matching TRBD1 (6 bases). Germline assignment: CDR1 SGHKS and CDR2 YYEKEE (reference sequence). The CDR3 has 16 residues. V lost 2 bases, J lost 5 bases, and 17 bases lay in between. CDR3 sequence reads: CASSFAPRGLYQPQHF. In DNA form, the CDR3 reads TGTGCCAGCAGCTTTGCCCCCAGGGGCCTTTATCAGCCCCAGCATTTT.

A single count supports this clone. V gene TRBV5-8 combines with J gene TRBJ2-5, with 9 bases aligning to TRBD1. The CDR3 totals 15 residues. The V gene end was trimmed by 4 bases and the J gene end by 2 bases; junction bases not matched to a gene: 6. Germline CDR1 reads SGHTS; CDR2 reads YDEGEE. The CDR3 DNA is TGTGCCAGCAGCCTCGGGACAGGGACTCAAGAGACCCAGTACTTC. This sequence encodes CASSLGTGTQETQYF. Combining the CDR3 with reference TRBV5-8 and TRBJ2-5 gives the whole variable domain EAGVTQSPTHLIKTRGQQATLRCSPISGHTSVYWYQQALGLGLQFLLWYDEGEERNRGNFPPRFSGRQFPNYSSELNVNALELEDSALYLCASSLGTGTQETQYFGPGTRLLVL.

The chain joins TRBV30 to TRBJ2-2; D is uncertain. Trimming cost V 1 base and J 6 bases, with 15 bases left between them. The CDR3 is 15 amino acids. Germline V gives CDR1 GTSNPN, CDR2 SVGIG (reference sequence). This CDR3 is CAWSAPTVGAGELFF. As DNA, the CDR3 is TGTGCCTGGAGTGCCCCAACTGTTGGCGCCGGGGAGCTGTTTTTT.

The rearrangement uses TRBV7-2 and TRBJ1-4; a weak D match, TRBD1 (5 bases). This CDR3 has 16 residues. Germline CDR1 and CDR2: SGHTA and FQGNSA. Trimming removed 0 bases at V and 8 bases at J, with 16 bases between. The DNA for the CDR3 is TGTGCCAGCAGCTTAGCGCTTACCGGGTACAGGGAAAAACTGTTTTTT. This encodes CASSLALTGYREKLFF.

V and J are TRBV12-5 and TRBJ2-5; D perhaps matches TRBD1 (5 bases). V gave up 0 bases and J gave up 10 bases, with 27 bases separating them. The CDR3 totals 18 residues. The germline CDR1 and CDR2 sequences are LGHNT and FRNRAP. This chain's CDR3 is CASGLVLDRPGRLSNQYF. As DNA, the CDR3 is TGTGCTAGTGGTTTGGTATTAGACAGACCGGGTCGTTTGTCGAACCAGTACTTC.

The chain links TRBV29-1 to TRBJ1-2, with 8 bases aligning to TRBD1. Germline CDR1 SQVTM, CDR2 ANQGSEA. V dropped 0 bases and J dropped 4; count of bases not matched to a gene: 4. This CDR3 has 14 amino acids. This CDR3 reads CSVEEHRGGYGYTF. CDR3 bases: TGCAGCGTTGAAGAACACAGGGGGGGCTATGGCTACACCTTC.

This chain joins TRBV19 and TRBJ2-1; the D gene is possibly TRBD1 (6 bases). V was pared by 5 bases and J by 0 bases, with 14 bases between. This CDR3 region has 16 residues. Germline-derived CDR1 and CDR2 are LNHDA and SQIVND (reference sequence). The CDR3 DNA is TGTGCCAGTAGTTCCCGTTCGGGACACTCCTACAATGAGCAGTTCTTC. It codes for CASSSRSGHSYNEQFF. The whole variable domain, remainder taken from reference TRBV19 and TRBJ2-1, is DGGITQSPKYLFRKEGQNVTLSCEQNLNHDAMYWYRQDPGQGLRLIYYSQIVNDFQKGDIAEGYSVSREKKESFPLTVTSAQKNPTAFYLCASSSRSGHSYNEQFFGPGTRLTVL.

V is TRBV11-3 and J is TRBJ2-3, with D possibly being TRBD2 (5 bases). The CDR3 runs 20 residues. Trimming stripped 4 bases from V and 0 bases from J, with 26 bases between. Germline CDR1 and CDR2: SGHNT and YENEEA. For the CDR3, the DNA is TGTGCCAGCAGCTCCCCCGAAAACCCCGACTCCCGGGATAGCACAGATACGCAGTATTTT. Translation: CASSSPENPDSRDSTDTQYF.

The CDR3 DNA reads as TGTGCCAGCAGTCCAAGCATCGATGTCTATGGCTACACCTTC. Amino acid sequence: CASSPSIDVYGYTF. This chain connects TRBV6-4 to TRBJ1-2; D gene unclear. Trimming pared 5 bases from V and 4 bases from J, leaving 14 bases between. Looked up from germline, CDR1 is MRHNA and CDR2 is SNTAGT. The CDR3 is made up of 14 amino acids.

CDR3 amino acids: CASSSRRGAVSSYEQYF. In DNA form, the CDR3 reads TGTGCCAGCAGCTCCCGGCGGGGGGCAGTGAGCTCCTACGAGCAGTACTTC. The chain recombines TRBV11-2 with TRBJ2-7; TRBD2 aligns across 8 bases. This CDR3 is built from 17 residues. Losses at the gene ends were 4 bases for V and 0 bases for J; bases not matched to a gene: 11. The V gene's germline CDR1 is SGHAT and CDR2 FQNNGV.

The rearrangement uses TRBV29-1 and TRBJ2-2; D may be TRBD1 or TRBD2 (5 bases each). V was pared by 7 bases and J by 5 bases, with 17 bases between. CDR1 SQVTM and CDR2 ANQGSEA come from the germline V gene. The length of the CDR3 is 14 residues. The CDR3 sequence: CSASPGAWTGELFF. In DNA form, the CDR3 reads TGCAGCGCGTCACCCGGGGCGTGGACCGGGGAGCTGTTTTTT.

The chain joins TRBV10-3 to TRBJ1-5; 7 nucleotides agree with TRBD1. CDR3 length equals 15 residues. Trimming at V came to 2 bases and at J to 3 bases, leaving 4 bases not matched to a gene. Germline CDR1 reads ENHRY; CDR2 reads SYGVKD. This CDR3 is CAISEGQANNQPQHF. CDR3 sequence (DNA): TGTGCCATCAGTGAGGGACAGGCCAACAATCAGCCCCAGCATTTT.

The chain employs TRBV12-3 or TRBV12-4 and TRBJ2-1; 7 bases agree with TRBD1. The V and J ends lost 5 bases and 7 bases, in that order; junction bases with no gene match: 5. This CDR3 region has 13 residues. The CDR3 nucleotides read TGTGCCAGCAGTAACCTCAGGGGGAATGAGCAGTTCTTC. Its protein product is CASSNLRGNEQFF.

For the CDR3, the DNA is TGTGCCAGCTCACCGGACTGGCGATCCTACAATGAGCAGTTCTTC. It codes for CASSPDWRSYNEQFF. V usage is TRBV18 and J usage is TRBJ2-1, with a weak D call TRBD2 (5 bases). The CDR3 covers 15 residues. The germline V gene encodes CDR1 KGHSH and CDR2 LQKENI. The V and J ends lost 3 bases and 1 base respectively, with 10 bases between them.

J is TRBJ1-2 and V is TRBV11-2; the D gene is possibly TRBD1 (6 bases). The germline gives CDR1 SGHAT, CDR2 FQNNGV. The CDR3 sequence is 17 residues long. V was shortened by 5 bases and J by 4 bases, with 23 bases between the two germline ends. CDR3 sequence (DNA): TGTGCCAGCAGCCGGCCCCGCGCCGGGGGGCGCATCTATGGCTACACCTTC. Translation: CASSRPRAGGRIYGYTF.

The chain combines TRBV2 with TRBJ2-7; 11 bases fit TRBD2. With V trimmed by 5 bases and J by 3 bases, 9 bases remained unmatched. CDR1 and CDR2 (germline): SNHLY, FYNNEI. The length of the CDR3 is 16 residues. This CDR3 is CASSYLAGGPYYEQYF. The DNA of the CDR3 is TGTGCCAGCAGTTACCTAGCGGGGGGCCCGTACTACGAGCAGTACTTC.

The V gene is TRBV30, the J gene TRBJ2-7; no firm D call. V was shortened by 1 base and J by 4 bases, with 5 bases between the two germline ends. The CDR3 extends over 11 amino acids. CDR1 is GTSNPN, CDR2 SVGIG, per germline (reference sequence). CDR3 region: CAWSATYEQYF. The CDR3 bases are TGTGCCTGGAGTGCCACATACGAGCAGTACTTC.

Note on this clone: The same CDR3 arises from other DNA sequences in this sample as well. The chain joins TRBV9 to TRBJ2-7; 11 positions agree with TRBD1. The CDR3 contains 14 residues. V was pared by 4 bases and J by 4 bases, with 4 bases of the junction left unmatched. Looked up from germline, CDR1 is SGDLS and CDR2 is YYNGEE. CDR3 region: CASSRGQGAYEQYF. The CDR3 DNA reads as TGTGCCAGCAGCAGAGGACAGGGGGCGTACGAGCAGTACTTC.

This chain joins TRBV18 and TRBJ1-2; perhaps TRBD1 as D (5 bases). Germline V gene sequence: CDR1 KGHSH, CDR2 LQKENI. V gave up 0 bases and J gave up 8 bases, with 10 bases separating them. The CDR3 length is 13 residues. In nucleotides, the CDR3 is TGTGCCAGCTCACCACCGTTCCGGGACGGCTACACCTTC. Translation gives CASSPPFRDGYTF.